The clone carrying this T cell receptor beta chain was seen many times. The antigen is undetermined. This specimen belongs to a study of T-cell reconstitution after alpha-beta-depleted transplantation in children. Germline CDR1 and CDR2: SGHVS and FQNEAQ. J lost 5 bases, V lost 3 bases, and 1 base had no gene match. This CDR3 is built from 13 residues. This sample's TCRbeta library carried unique molecular identifier barcodes. TCRdb recomputed calls from the PCR reads with MiXCR, one row per CDR3 protein. This sample has 200,000 to 300,000 distinct CDR3 sequences; around 8% occur once, and the top ten carry 5% to 7%. Study-wide results and caveats: Reportedly, only several hundred clones from non-depleted graft cells drove alpha-beta T-cell counts at about two months.

The chain is built from TRBV7-8 and TRBJ1-1; 9 bases match TRBD1. This specimen consisted of PBMCs, mostly from graft donor cells, obtained 180 days after TCRalphabeta/CD19-depleted stem cell transplant. The sequence was collected from a male patient between 5 and 17 years old who had a stem cell transplant for acute lymphoblastic leukemia, so the T cells may come from the graft donor. The CDR3 here is CASSFDRGTEAFF. The CDR3 region has the DNA TGTGCCAGCAGCTTCGACAGGGGGACTGAAGCTTTCTTT.